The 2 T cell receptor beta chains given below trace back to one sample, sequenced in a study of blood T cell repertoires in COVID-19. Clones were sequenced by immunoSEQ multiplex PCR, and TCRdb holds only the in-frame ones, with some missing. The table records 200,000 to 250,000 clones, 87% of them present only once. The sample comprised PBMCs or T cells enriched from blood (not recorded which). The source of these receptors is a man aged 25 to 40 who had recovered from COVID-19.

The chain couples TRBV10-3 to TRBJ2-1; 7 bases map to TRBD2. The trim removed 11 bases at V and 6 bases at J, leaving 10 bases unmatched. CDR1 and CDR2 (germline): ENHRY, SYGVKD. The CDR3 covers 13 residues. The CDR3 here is CAASRWEGNEQFF. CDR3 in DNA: TGTGCCGCCTCACGTTGGGAGGGCAATGAGCAGTTCTTC.

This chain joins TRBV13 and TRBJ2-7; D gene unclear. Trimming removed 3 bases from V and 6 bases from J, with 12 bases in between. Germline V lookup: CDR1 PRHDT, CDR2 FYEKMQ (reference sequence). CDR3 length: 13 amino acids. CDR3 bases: TGTGCCAGCAGCTTTCGTCAGGCTACCGAGCAGTACTTC. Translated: CASSFRQATEQYF.